This TCR beta chain was recovered during a study of molecular identifiers for immune sequencing clone quantification. Study-wide background: Naive CD8 RNA (approximately 20,000 or 100,000 cells) was divided into five aliquots, with four sequenced.

Germline V lookup: CDR1 SGDLS, CDR2 YYNGEE. V lost 1 base, J lost 0 bases, and 6 bases stayed unmatched. CDR3 length: 16 residues. Study-wide results and limits: Clones that had above 20 RNA copies took up over 99% of effector molecules but under 1% in naive cells.

Naive CD8 T cells were sorted, and the gate applied was CD8+CD4-CCR7+CD45RA+. Many counts were recorded for this clonotype. Its antigen is not known. Bulk libraries came from a prior protocol with listed TCR primers. TCRdb re-called the PCR reads through MiXCR, storing one row per CDR3 protein. This sample has more than 450,000 distinct CDR3 sequences, with around 25% found just once. The TCR sequence derives from a human donor in good health. Some libraries in this study had Jurkat cell RNA spiked in. The source material was naive CD8+ T cells from blood, with Jurkat cell RNA spiked in. Specified subset: FACS-sorted CD8+CD4-CCR7+CD45RA+ naive T cells. V gene TRBV9 combines with J gene TRBJ2-5; TRBD2 agrees at 7 bases. In DNA form, the CDR3 reads TGTGCCAGCAGCGTATGGAGCGGGGAGTACCAAGAGACCCAGTACTTC. Protein product: CASSVWSGEYQETQYF.